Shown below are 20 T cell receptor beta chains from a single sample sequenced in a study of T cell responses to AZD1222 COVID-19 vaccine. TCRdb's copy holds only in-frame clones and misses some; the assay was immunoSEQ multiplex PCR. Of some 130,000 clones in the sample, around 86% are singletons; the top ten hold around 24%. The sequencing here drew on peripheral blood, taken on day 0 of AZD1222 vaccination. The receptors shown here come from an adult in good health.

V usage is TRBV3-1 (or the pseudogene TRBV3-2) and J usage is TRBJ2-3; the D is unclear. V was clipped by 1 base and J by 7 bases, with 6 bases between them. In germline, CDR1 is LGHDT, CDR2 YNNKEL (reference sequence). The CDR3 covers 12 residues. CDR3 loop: CASSQGQYTQYF. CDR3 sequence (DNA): TGTGCCAGCAGCCAAGGACAATATACGCAGTATTTT.

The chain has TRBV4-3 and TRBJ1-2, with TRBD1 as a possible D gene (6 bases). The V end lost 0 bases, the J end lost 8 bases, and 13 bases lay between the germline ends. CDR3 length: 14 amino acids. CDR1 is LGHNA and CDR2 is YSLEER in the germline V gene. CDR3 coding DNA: TGCGCCAGCAGCCAAGATATGGGGGCGTGGGGCTACACCTTC. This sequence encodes CASSQDMGAWGYTF.

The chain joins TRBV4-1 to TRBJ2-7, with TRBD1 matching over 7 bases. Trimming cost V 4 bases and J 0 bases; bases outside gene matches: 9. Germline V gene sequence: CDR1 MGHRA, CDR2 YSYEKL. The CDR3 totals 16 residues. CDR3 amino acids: CASSPLGQKSSYEQYF. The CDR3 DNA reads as TGCGCCAGCAGCCCCCTGGGACAGAAGAGCTCCTACGAGCAGTACTTC.

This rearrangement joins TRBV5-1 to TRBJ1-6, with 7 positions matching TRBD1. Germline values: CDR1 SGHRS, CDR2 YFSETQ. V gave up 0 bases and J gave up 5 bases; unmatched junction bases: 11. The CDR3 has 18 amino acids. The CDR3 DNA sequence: TGCGCCAGCAGCTTGGCCCCAAGGACAGGACTACATAATTCACCCCTCCACTTT. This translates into CASSLAPRTGLHNSPLHF. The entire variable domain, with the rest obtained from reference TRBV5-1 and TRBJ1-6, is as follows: KAGVTQTPRYLIKTRGQQVTLSCSPISGHRSVSWYQQTPGQGLQFLFEYFSETQRNKGNFPGRFSGRQFSNSRSEMNVSTLELGDSALYLCASSLAPRTGLHNSPLHFGNGTRLTVT.

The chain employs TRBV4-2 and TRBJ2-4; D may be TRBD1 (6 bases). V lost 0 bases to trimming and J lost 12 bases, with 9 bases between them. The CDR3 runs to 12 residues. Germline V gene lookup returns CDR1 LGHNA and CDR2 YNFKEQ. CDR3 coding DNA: TGTGCCAGCAGCCAAGATCTGGGACATCAGTACTTC. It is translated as CASSQDLGHQYF.

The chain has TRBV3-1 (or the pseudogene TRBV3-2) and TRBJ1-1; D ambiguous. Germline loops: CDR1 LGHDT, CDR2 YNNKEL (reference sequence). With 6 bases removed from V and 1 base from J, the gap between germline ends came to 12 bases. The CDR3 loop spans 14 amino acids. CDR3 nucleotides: TGTGCCAGCAGGATGCGGAGAACGAACACTGAAGCTTTCTTT. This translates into CASRMRRTNTEAFF.

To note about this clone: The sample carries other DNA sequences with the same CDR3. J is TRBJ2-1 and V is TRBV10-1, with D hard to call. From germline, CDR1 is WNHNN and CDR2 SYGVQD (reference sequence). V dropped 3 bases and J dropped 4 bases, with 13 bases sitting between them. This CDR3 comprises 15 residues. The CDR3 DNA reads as TGCGCCAGCAGTGAAAGCAGAGAAGTGTACAATGAGCAGTTCTTC. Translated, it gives CASSESREVYNEQFF.

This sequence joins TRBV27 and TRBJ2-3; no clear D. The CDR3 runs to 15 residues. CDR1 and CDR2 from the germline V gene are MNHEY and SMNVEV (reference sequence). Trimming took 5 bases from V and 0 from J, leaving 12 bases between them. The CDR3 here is CASSSPVTSTDTQYF. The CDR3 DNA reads TGTGCCAGCAGTAGCCCGGTGACTAGCACAGATACGCAGTATTTT.

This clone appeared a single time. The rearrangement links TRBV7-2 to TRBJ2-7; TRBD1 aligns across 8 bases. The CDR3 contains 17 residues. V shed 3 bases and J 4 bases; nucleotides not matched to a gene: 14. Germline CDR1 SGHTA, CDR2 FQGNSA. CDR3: CASSLDSGGYSPYEQYF. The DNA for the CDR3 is TGTGCCAGCAGCTTGGACTCAGGGGGCTACTCACCATACGAGCAGTACTTC.

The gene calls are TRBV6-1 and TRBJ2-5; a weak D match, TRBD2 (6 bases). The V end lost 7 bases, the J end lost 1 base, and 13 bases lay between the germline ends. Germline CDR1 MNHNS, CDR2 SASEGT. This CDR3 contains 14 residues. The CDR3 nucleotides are TGTGCCAGCAAAAGGGGCGGGGTCCAAGAGACCCAGTACTTC. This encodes CASKRGGVQETQYF.

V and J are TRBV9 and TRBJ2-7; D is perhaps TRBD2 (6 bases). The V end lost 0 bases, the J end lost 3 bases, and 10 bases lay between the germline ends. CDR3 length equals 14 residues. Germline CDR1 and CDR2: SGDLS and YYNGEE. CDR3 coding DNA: TGTGCCAGCAGCGTAGGGATGGGGGGCTACGAGCAGTACTTC. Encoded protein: CASSVGMGGYEQYF.

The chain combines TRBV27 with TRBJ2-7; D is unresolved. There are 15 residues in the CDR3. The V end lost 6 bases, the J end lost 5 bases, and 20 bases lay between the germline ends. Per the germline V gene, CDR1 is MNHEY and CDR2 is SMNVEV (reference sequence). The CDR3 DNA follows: TGTGCCAGCAGGGTCGGAGAGTTCTCGTCCGACGAGCAGTACTTC. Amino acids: CASRVGEFSSDEQYF.

Here the CDR3 reads CASSATPWNTEAFF. As DNA, the CDR3 is TGTGCCAGCAGCGCCACCCCATGGAACACTGAAGCTTTCTTT. The chain couples TRBV6-2 or TRBV6-3 to TRBJ1-1; D is unclear. Germline CDR1 is MNHEY and CDR2 is SVGEGT. The V and J ends lost 6 bases and 1 base respectively, with 12 bases between them. This CDR3 is 14 amino acids long.

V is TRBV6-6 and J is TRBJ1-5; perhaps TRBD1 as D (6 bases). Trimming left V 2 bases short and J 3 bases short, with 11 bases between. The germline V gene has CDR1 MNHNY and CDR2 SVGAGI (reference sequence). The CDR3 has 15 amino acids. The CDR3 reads CASSYTQGHNQPQHF. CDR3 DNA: TGTGCCAGCAGTTACACTCAGGGGCACAATCAGCCCCAGCATTTT.

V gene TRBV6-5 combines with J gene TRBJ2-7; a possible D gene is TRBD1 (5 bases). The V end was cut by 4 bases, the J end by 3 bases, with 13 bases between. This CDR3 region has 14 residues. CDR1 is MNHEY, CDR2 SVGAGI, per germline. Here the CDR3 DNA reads TGTGCCAGCAGTTTCGCGACAGAATTCTACGAGCAGTACTTC. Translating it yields CASSFATEFYEQYF.

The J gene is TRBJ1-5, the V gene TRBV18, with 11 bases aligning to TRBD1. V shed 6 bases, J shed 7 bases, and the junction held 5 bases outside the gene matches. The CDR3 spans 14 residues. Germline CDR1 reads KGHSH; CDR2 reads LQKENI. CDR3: CASSRDRGSQPQHF. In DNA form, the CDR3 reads TGTGCCAGCTCGCGGGACAGGGGGAGCCAGCCCCAGCATTTT.

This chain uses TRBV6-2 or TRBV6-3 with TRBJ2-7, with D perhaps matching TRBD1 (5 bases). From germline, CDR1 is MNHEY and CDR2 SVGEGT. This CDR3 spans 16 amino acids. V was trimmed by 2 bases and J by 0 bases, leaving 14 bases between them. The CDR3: CASSYSRTQSSYEQYF. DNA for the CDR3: TGTGCCAGCAGTTACAGTCGGACACAGAGCTCCTACGAGCAGTACTTC.

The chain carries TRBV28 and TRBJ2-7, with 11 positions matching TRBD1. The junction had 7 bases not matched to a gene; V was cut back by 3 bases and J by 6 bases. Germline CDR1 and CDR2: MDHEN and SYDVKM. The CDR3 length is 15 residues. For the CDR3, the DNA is TGTGCCAGCAGTTTGCCCGGGACAGGGGGTCTCGAGCAGTACTTC. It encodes CASSLPGTGGLEQYF.

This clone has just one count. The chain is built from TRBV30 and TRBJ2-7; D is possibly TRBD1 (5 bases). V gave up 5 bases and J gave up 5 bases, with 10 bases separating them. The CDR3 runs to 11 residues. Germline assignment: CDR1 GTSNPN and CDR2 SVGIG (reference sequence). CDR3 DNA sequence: TGTGCCTGGGACAAGGGGCACGAGCAGTACTTC. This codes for CAWDKGHEQYF.

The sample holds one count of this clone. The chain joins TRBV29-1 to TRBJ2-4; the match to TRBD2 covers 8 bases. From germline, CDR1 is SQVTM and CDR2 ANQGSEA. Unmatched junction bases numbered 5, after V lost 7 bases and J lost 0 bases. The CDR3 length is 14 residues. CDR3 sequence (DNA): TGCAGCGCCGGGAGCGGGAGAGCCAAAAACATTCAGTACTTC. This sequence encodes CSAGSGRAKNIQYF.